This T cell receptor beta chain was sequenced in a study of regulatory T cells in long-lasting Graves disease. Time point meaning: newly diagnosed GD, antithyroid drugs for less than 3 months. Extracted RNA from PBMCs served as the source of the TCR library. This clonotype was counted ten times or more. The authors built TCR beta libraries using iRepertoire HTBI primers and Arm-PCR of CDR3 regions. MiXCR, applied by TCRdb to the multiplex PCR reads, yields one record per CDR3 protein. In the table there are about 540,000 distinct CDR3 sequences, about 13% of which are singletons. In germline, CDR1 is MGHDK, CDR2 SYGVNS. V dropped 5 bases and J dropped 1 base, with 11 bases sitting between them. The CDR3 is 14 residues long. The same sample was also studied in work on T cells in Graves' hyperthyroidism and ophthalmopathy.

The receptor's source is a young man with Graves disease. This sample comprised peripheral blood mononuclear cells (PBMCs), obtained at new diagnosis, from a patient treated with antithyroid drugs. This chain joins TRBV25-1 and TRBJ1-1; D ambiguous. CDR3: CASSLDGKNTEAFF. The CDR3 nucleotides read TGTGCCAGCAGTTTGGACGGGAAGAACACTGAAGCTTTCTTT.